This T cell receptor (beta chain) was identified in a study of identical twins. Study-wide results and caveats: Part of the zero-insertion signal could reflect confounding by invariant MAIT and iNKT cells.

With regard to this clonotype: Its cognate antigen is unknown.

MiXCR, applied by TCRdb to the 5' RACE reads, yields one record per CDR3 protein. The sample gives 420,000 or so distinct CDR3 sequences, about 18% of which show up once; less than 15% is in the top ten. Trimming removed 0 bases from V and 5 bases from J; junction bases left unmatched: 6. Germline values: CDR1 LGHNA, CDR2 YSLEER. The CDR3 has 16 amino acids. The origin of this receptor is a man between 50 and 59 years old in good health. J is TRBJ2-1 and V is TRBV4-3; TRBD2 matches 8 bases. Sequencing was carried out using naive T cells sorted from blood. Here the CDR3 reads CASSQDSLAGHNEQFF. The CDR3 DNA sequence: TGCGCCAGCAGCCAAGATTCGCTAGCGGGTCACAATGAGCAGTTCTTC.